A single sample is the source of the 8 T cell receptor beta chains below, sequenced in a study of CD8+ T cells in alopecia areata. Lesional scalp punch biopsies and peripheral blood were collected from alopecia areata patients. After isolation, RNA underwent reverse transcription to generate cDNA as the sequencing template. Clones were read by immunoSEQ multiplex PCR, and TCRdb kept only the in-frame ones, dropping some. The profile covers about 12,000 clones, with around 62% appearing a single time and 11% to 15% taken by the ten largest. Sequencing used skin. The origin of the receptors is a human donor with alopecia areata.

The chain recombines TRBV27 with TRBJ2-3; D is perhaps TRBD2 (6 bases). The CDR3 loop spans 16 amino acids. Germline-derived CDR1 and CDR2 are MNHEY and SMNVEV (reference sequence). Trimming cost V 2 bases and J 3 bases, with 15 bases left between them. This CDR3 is CASSLGSGGITDTQYF. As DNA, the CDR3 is TGTGCCAGCAGTTTAGGGAGTGGGGGGATTACAGATACGCAGTATTTT.

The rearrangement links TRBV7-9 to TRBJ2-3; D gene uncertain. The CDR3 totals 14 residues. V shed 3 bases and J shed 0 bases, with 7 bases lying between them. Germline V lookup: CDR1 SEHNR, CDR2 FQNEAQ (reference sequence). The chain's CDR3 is CASSFDRSTDTQYF. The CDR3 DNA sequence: TGTGCCAGCAGCTTTGATCGGAGCACAGATACGCAGTATTTT.

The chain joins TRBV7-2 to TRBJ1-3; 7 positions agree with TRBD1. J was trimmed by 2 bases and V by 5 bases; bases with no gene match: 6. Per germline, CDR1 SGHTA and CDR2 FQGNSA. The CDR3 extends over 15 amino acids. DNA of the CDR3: TGTGCCAGCAGCCCCCAGACAGGGACTGGAAACACCATATATTTT. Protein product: CASSPQTGTGNTIYF.

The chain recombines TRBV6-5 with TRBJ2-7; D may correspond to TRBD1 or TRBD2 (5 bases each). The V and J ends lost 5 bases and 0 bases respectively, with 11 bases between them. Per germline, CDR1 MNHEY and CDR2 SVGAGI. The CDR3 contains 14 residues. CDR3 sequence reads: CASSRDRSSYEQYF. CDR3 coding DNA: TGTGCCAGCAGTAGGGACCGGAGCTCCTACGAGCAGTACTTC.

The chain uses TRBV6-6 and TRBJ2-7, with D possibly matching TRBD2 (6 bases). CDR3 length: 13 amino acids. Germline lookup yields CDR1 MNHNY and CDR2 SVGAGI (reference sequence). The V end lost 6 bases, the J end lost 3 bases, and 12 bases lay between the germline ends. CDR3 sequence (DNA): TGTGCCAGCAGCCTGGGGACTTACTACGAGCAGTACTTC. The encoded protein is CASSLGTYYEQYF.

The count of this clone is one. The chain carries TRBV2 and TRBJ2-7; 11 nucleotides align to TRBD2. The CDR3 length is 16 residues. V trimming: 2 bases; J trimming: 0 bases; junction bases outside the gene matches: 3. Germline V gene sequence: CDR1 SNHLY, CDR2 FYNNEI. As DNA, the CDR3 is TGTGCCAGCAGTGAAACTAGCGGGAGCCTCTCCTACGAGCAGTACTTC. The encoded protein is CASSETSGSLSYEQYF.

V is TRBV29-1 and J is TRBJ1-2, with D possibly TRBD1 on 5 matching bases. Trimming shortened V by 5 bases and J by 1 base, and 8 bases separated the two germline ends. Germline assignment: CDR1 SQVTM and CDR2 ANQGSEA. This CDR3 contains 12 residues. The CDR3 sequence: CSVPQGNYGYTF. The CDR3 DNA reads TGCAGCGTTCCCCAGGGTAACTATGGCTACACCTTC.

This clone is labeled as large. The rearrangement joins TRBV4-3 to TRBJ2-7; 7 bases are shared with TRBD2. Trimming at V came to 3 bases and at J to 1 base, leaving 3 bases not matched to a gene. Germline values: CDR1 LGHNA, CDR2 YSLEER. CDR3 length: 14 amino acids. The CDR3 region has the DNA TGCGCCAGCAGCCAGGGGGGGTATTCCTACGAGCAGTACTTC. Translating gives CASSQGGYSYEQYF.